One and the same sample provided the 30 T cell receptor beta chains below, sequenced in a study of vaccination and CD4 T cells after COVID-19. Cultured CD4+ T cell DNA was sequenced using the Oncomine TCR Beta short-read assay. TCRdb re-derived calls from the PCR reads in MiXCR, one entry per CDR3 protein. Of about 12,000 distinct CDR3 sequences listed, roughly 46% are singletons. Treatment meaning: approximately 9-day PBMC culture with coronavirus spike peptide pools or control peptides (ViraFEST assay). These receptors' antigens are unknown. Sequenced input: CD4+ T cells from blood, cultured in vitro. The receptors were sampled from a human donor who had recovered from COVID-19.

The V call is TRBV28, the J call TRBJ2-2; 9 bases are shared with TRBD2. The V gene's germline CDR1 is MDHEN and CDR2 SYDVKM. The length of the CDR3 is 18 residues. Trimming removed 2 bases from V and 4 bases from J; junction bases left unmatched: 11. The CDR3 bases are TGTGCCAGCAGTTTAAGCTGGCGGGGGGGTGGTATCACCGGGGAGCTGTTTTTT. Translation gives CASSLSWRGGGITGELFF.

For this clonotype: This clone may be a read error of a much larger clone one base away. The chain has TRBV20-1 and TRBJ2-1; 13 bases match TRBD2. The V gene end was trimmed by 1 base and the J gene end by 8 bases; junction bases not matched to a gene: 5. Germline values: CDR1 DFQATT, CDR2 SNEGSKA (reference sequence). The CDR3 runs to 15 residues. The DNA of the CDR3 is TGCAGTGCTAGAGGGGGACTAGCGGGAATAGATGAGCAGTTCTTC. As protein: CSARGGLAGIDEQFF.

The rearrangement joins TRBV6-4 to TRBJ1-5, with TRBD1 identical over 7 bases. The CDR3 has 13 residues. V lost 6 bases to trimming and J lost 10 bases; unmatched junction nucleotides: 9. Germline V gene lookup returns CDR1 MRHNA and CDR2 SNTAGT. This CDR3 reads CASSTGERSPQHF. The CDR3 DNA reads as TGTGCCAGCAGCACAGGGGAACGGAGTCCCCAGCATTTT.

The rearrangement uses TRBV6-1 and TRBJ1-3; no definite D call. CDR1 is MNHNS and CDR2 is SASEGT in the germline V gene. V was pared by 2 bases and J by 0 bases, with 2 bases between. CDR3 length: 13 residues. The CDR3 protein is CASSESSGNTIYF. The CDR3 DNA reads TGTGCCAGCAGTGAAAGCTCTGGAAACACCATATATTTT.

This sequence joins TRBV20-1 and TRBJ1-2; no reliable D call. Trimming pared 3 bases from V and 6 bases from J, leaving 8 bases between. Germline lookup yields CDR1 DFQATT and CDR2 SNEGSKA (reference sequence). There are 11 residues in the CDR3. CDR3 sequence reads: CSASGIDGYTF. In DNA, the CDR3 is TGCAGTGCTAGTGGTATTGATGGCTACACCTTC.

The V gene is TRBV20-1, the J gene TRBJ2-5; tentatively, D is TRBD1 or TRBD2 (5 bases each). Germline-derived CDR1 and CDR2 are DFQATT and SNEGSKA (reference sequence). V was shortened by 6 bases and J by 2 bases, with 16 bases between the two germline ends. The CDR3 totals 14 residues. In nucleotides, the CDR3 is TGCAGTGCCAAAACTAGGTGGGGGCAAGAGACCCAGTACTTC. Translation gives CSAKTRWGQETQYF.

The V call is TRBV7-2, the J call TRBJ1-2; no clear D. Germline CDR1 and CDR2: SGHTA and FQGNSA. V shed 0 bases and J shed 0 bases, with 8 bases lying between them. This CDR3 is built from 15 residues. CDR3 in amino acids: CASSLAMTPNYGYTF. The CDR3 coding sequence is TGTGCCAGCAGCTTAGCGATGACCCCTAACTATGGCTACACCTTC.

This clonotype was counted a few times. This sequence joins TRBV20-1 and TRBJ1-5, with D perhaps TRBD1 (6 bases). The CDR3 covers 14 residues. Germline V CDR1 and CDR2: DFQATT, SNEGSKA (reference sequence). V lost 6 bases, J lost 2 bases, and 14 bases lay in between. The DNA for the CDR3 is TGCAGTGCACCGGGACACGGGGGCAATCAGCCCCAGCATTTT. This translates into CSAPGHGGNQPQHF.

The J gene is TRBJ2-7, the V gene TRBV27; no reliable D call. V was trimmed by 1 base and J by 2 bases, leaving 9 bases between them. Germline CDR1 is MNHEY and CDR2 is SMNVEV (reference sequence). This CDR3 comprises 14 residues. The CDR3 nucleotides are TGTGCCAGCAGTTTATTCCCCGGACCCTACGAGCAGTACTTC. Translating gives CASSLFPGPYEQYF.

J is TRBJ1-1 and V is TRBV20-1; TRBD1 is a possible D gene (6 bases). Trimming shortened V by 0 bases and J by 5 bases, and 16 bases separated the two germline ends. CDR3 length: 15 amino acids. Germline lookup yields CDR1 DFQATT and CDR2 SNEGSKA (reference sequence). CDR3 in DNA: TGCAGTGCTAGAGATAATGGGGGCTTGTCGACTGAAGCTTTCTTT. This encodes CSARDNGGLSTEAFF.

V gene TRBV7-9 combines with J gene TRBJ1-2; 9 nucleotides match TRBD1. Trimming took 5 bases from V and 4 from J; bases not matched to a gene: 8. In germline, CDR1 is SEHNR, CDR2 FQNEAQ (reference sequence). The CDR3 is 15 amino acids. The CDR3 DNA follows: TGTGCCAGCAGCCCTCGGACAGGGGTAGCCTATGGCTACACCTTC. Translation: CASSPRTGVAYGYTF. The variable domain in full, with the rest retrieved from reference TRBV7-9 and TRBJ1-2, is DTGVSQNPRHKITKRGQNVTFRCDPISEHNRLYWYRQTLGQGPEFLTYFQNEAQLEKSRLLSDRFSAERPKGSFSTLEIQRTEQGDSAMYLCASSPRTGVAYGYTFGSGTRLTVV.

The table lists this clonotype with a few counts. This chain links TRBV2 with TRBJ1-5; D is possibly TRBD1 (6 bases). Trimming pared 6 bases from V and 4 bases from J, leaving 16 bases between. Germline loops: CDR1 SNHLY, CDR2 FYNNEI. The CDR3 is 15 residues long. The CDR3 bases are TGTGCCAGCAGGGACACGCCCAGGGGAAATCAGCCCCAGCATTTT. As protein: CASRDTPRGNQPQHF.

The J gene is TRBJ2-5, the V gene TRBV20-1; 8 positions agree with TRBD1. Germline V lookup: CDR1 DFQATT, CDR2 SNEGSKA (reference sequence). Germline trimming cut 1 base from V and 5 bases from J; bases unmatched to any gene: 6. This CDR3 is built from 14 residues. CDR3 sequence reads: CSARAHRGWETQYF. In nucleotides, the CDR3 is TGCAGTGCTAGAGCTCACAGGGGGTGGGAGACCCAGTACTTC.

This rearrangement joins TRBV10-3 to TRBJ1-2, with TRBD1 as a possible D gene (5 bases). Germline values: CDR1 ENHRY, CDR2 SYGVKD. Between the trimmed V and J ends, which lost 3 bases and 6 bases, there was a span of 14 bases. This CDR3 has 14 amino acids. The DNA for the CDR3 is TGTGCCATCAGTGAAACGAGCCGGGGCGATGGCTACACCTTC. Translating it yields CAISETSRGDGYTF.

The rearrangement links TRBV7-6 to TRBJ2-2; D unclear. This CDR3 is 13 amino acids long. V gave up 5 bases and J gave up 9 bases, with 13 bases separating them. Germline CDR1 and CDR2: SGHVS and FNYEAQ. The CDR3 region is CASSQESFRELFF. The CDR3 nucleotides read TGTGCCAGCAGCCAGGAGAGTTTCCGGGAGCTGTTTTTT.

The CDR3 nucleotides are TGTGCCAGCACCGCCAGGACAGCAAAGATGAACACTGAAGCTTTCTTT. Amino acids: CASTARTAKMNTEAFF. The rearrangement uses TRBV19 and TRBJ1-1; D perhaps matches TRBD1 (6 bases). V was shortened by 9 bases and J by 0 bases, with 20 bases between the two germline ends. Germline-derived CDR1 and CDR2 are LNHDA and SQIVND (reference sequence). This CDR3 spans 16 amino acids.

This clonotype was seen a single time. The chain links TRBV4-1 to TRBJ1-2; no definite D call. The V end lost 0 bases, the J end lost 1 base, and 6 bases lay between the germline ends. The CDR3 covers 14 residues. The germline V gene encodes CDR1 MGHRA and CDR2 YSYEKL. CDR3 amino acids: CASSQDPVNYGYTF. Here the CDR3 DNA reads TGCGCCAGCAGCCAAGATCCCGTTAACTATGGCTACACCTTC.

This chain links TRBV20-1 with TRBJ1-4; the match to TRBD1 covers 8 bases. The CDR3 consists of 10 residues. Germline V gives CDR1 DFQATT, CDR2 SNEGSKA (reference sequence). With V trimmed by 5 bases and J by 12 bases, 2 bases remained unmatched. The CDR3 sequence is CSAGTGELFF. The DNA for the CDR3 is TGCAGTGCTGGGACAGGTGAACTGTTTTTT.

This clonotype occurred a few times. This rearrangement joins TRBV7-6 to TRBJ2-5; 7 nucleotides match TRBD2. The trim removed 3 bases at V and 6 bases at J, leaving 10 bases unmatched. The germline gives CDR1 SGHVS, CDR2 FNYEAQ. This CDR3 spans 15 amino acids. The CDR3 DNA sequence: TGTGCCAGCAGCTTGTACCGTCGGGGGGATAAGACCCAGTACTTC. This encodes CASSLYRRGDKTQYF. Full variable domain (remainder filled in from reference TRBV7-6 and TRBJ2-5): GAGVSQSPRYKVTKRGQDVALRCDPISGHVSLYWYRQALGQGPEFLTYFNYEAQQDKSGLPNDRFSAERPEGSISTLTIQRTEQRDSAMYRCASSLYRRGDKTQYFGPGTRLLVL.

This sequence joins TRBV7-2 and TRBJ2-3; D remains unclear. The length of the CDR3 is 14 residues. With 1 base removed from V and 2 bases from J, the gap between germline ends came to 7 bases. Germline loops: CDR1 SGHTA, CDR2 FQGNSA. CDR3 in amino acids: CASSLVRFTDTQYF. In DNA, the CDR3 is TGTGCCAGCAGCTTAGTAAGATTCACAGATACGCAGTATTTT.

V usage is TRBV5-1 and J usage is TRBJ2-5; possible D gene TRBD2, 5 bases. Per the germline V gene, CDR1 is SGHRS and CDR2 is YFSETQ. The CDR3 loop spans 17 amino acids. V lost 0 bases to trimming and J lost 2 bases, with 17 bases between them. CDR3 sequence: CASSLVGELARQETQYF. The CDR3 DNA is TGCGCCAGCAGCTTGGTTGGAGAGCTAGCCAGGCAAGAGACCCAGTACTTC. The variable domain in full, with the rest retrieved from reference TRBV5-1 and TRBJ2-5, is KAGVTQTPRYLIKTRGQQVTLSCSPISGHRSVSWYQQTPGQGLQFLFEYFSETQRNKGNFPGRFSGRQFSNSRSEMNVSTLELGDSALYLCASSLVGELARQETQYFGPGTRLLVL.

On this clonotype: One junction end does not reproduce the germline sequence, and a read error may be involved. The chain employs TRBV10-2 and TRBJ1-1, with a tentative D call TRBD1 (5 bases). Germline V gene data show CDR1 as WSHSY and CDR2 as SAAADI. The CDR3 length is 13 residues. CDR3 residues: CASSDGGNAEAFF. CDR3 in DNA: TGCGCCAGCAGTGATGGGGGGAACGCTGAAGCTTTCTTT.

The J gene is TRBJ1-1, the V gene TRBV29-1; perhaps TRBD1 as D (6 bases). The CDR3 length is 15 residues. Germline CDR1 reads SQVTM; CDR2 reads ANQGSEA. The V end was cut by 7 bases, the J end by 3 bases, with 21 bases between. The chain's CDR3 is CSAKSTGLEDTEAFF. CDR3 bases: TGCAGCGCTAAATCTACAGGGTTGGAGGACACTGAAGCTTTCTTT.

This rearrangement joins TRBV11-3 to TRBJ2-5; weak D call: TRBD2 (6 bases). V was clipped by 3 bases and J by 5 bases, with 19 bases between them. The CDR3 is 16 amino acids. CDR1 SGHNT and CDR2 YENEEA come from the germline V gene. In nucleotides, the CDR3 is TGTGCCAGCAGCTTCCGATATCAGGGAGGTGCGGAGACCCAGTACTTC. Its protein is CASSFRYQGGAETQYF.

This clonotype came up a few times. The V gene is TRBV6-5, the J gene TRBJ1-6; 10 nucleotides line up with TRBD1. V lost 0 bases to trimming and J lost 0 bases; unmatched junction nucleotides: 11. The CDR3 has 21 amino acids. The V gene's germline CDR1 is MNHEY and CDR2 SVGAGI. As DNA, the CDR3 is TGTGCCAGCAGTTACTCGGCCTGGGACAGGGGAACGAGCTCCTATAATTCACCCCTCCACTTT. Protein product: CASSYSAWDRGTSSYNSPLHF.

The chain joins TRBV2 to TRBJ2-2; D is undetermined. The germline CDR1 and CDR2 sequences are SNHLY and FYNNEI. This CDR3 is 12 amino acids long. V was shortened by 6 bases and J by 1 base, with 3 bases between the two germline ends. CDR3 in amino acids: CASSGNTGELFF. As DNA, the CDR3 is TGTGCCAGCAGCGGGAACACCGGGGAGCTGTTTTTT.

The rearrangement uses TRBV29-1 and TRBJ1-1; tentative D call: TRBD1 (5 bases). The germline CDR1 and CDR2 sequences are SQVTM and ANQGSEA. V was clipped by 4 bases and J by 9 bases, with 21 bases between them. The CDR3 is made up of 14 amino acids. Here the CDR3 reads CSVANRDPRRKAFF. For the CDR3, the DNA is TGCAGCGTTGCCAACCGGGACCCTCGACGGAAAGCTTTCTTT.

This rearrangement joins TRBV6-5 to TRBJ1-1; TRBD1 is a possible D gene (5 bases). In germline, CDR1 is MNHEY, CDR2 SVGAGI. The ends were cut back, 2 bases at V and 1 base at J, with 14 bases in the middle. The CDR3 is 16 residues long. Written as DNA, the CDR3 is TGTGCCAGCAGTTACCTCCGGTCAGGGAAGAACACTGAAGCTTTCTTT. Protein: CASSYLRSGKNTEAFF.

The chain uses TRBV2 and TRBJ2-7, with D possibly being TRBD1 or TRBD2 (5 bases each). The CDR3 contains 14 residues. In germline, CDR1 is SNHLY, CDR2 FYNNEI. V lost 1 base, J lost 5 bases, and 12 bases lay in between. The CDR3 nucleotides are TGTGCCAGCAGTGAAGAGGGGAGTCTGGACGAGCAGTACTTC. This translates into CASSEEGSLDEQYF. The whole variable domain, filled in from reference TRBV2 and TRBJ2-7, reads EPEVTQTPSHQVTQMGQEVILRCVPISNHLYFYWYRQILGQKVEFLVSFYNNEISEKSEIFDDQFSVERPDGSNFTLKIRSTKLEDSAMYFCASSEEGSLDEQYFGPGTRLTVT.

The V gene is TRBV7-9, the J gene TRBJ1-1, with a weak D call TRBD1 (5 bases). This CDR3 has 13 amino acids. Per germline, CDR1 SEHNR and CDR2 FQNEAQ (reference sequence). Between the trimmed V and J ends, which lost 2 bases and 3 bases, there was a span of 7 bases. The CDR3 DNA follows: TGTGCCAGCAGCTTAATGGGGGACACTGAAGCTTTCTTT. It yields the protein CASSLMGDTEAFF.